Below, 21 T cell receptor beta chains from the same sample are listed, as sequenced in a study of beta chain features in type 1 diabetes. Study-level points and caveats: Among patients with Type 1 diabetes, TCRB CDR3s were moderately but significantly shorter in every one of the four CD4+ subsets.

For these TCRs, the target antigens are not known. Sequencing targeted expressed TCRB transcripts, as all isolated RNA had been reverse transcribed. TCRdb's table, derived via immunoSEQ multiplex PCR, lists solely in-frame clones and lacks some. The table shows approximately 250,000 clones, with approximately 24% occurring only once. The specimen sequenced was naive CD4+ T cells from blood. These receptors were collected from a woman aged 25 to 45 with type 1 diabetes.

The CDR3 region is CASSVPPGSVTDTQYF. The CDR3 bases are TGTGCCAGTAGTGTCCCCCCGGGATCAGTCACAGATACGCAGTATTTT. The chain links TRBV19 to TRBJ2-3; perhaps TRBD2 as D (5 bases). The CDR3 runs to 16 residues. V lost 5 bases and J 2 bases, leaving 17 bases between the germline ends. Germline CDR1 is LNHDA and CDR2 is SQIVND (reference sequence).

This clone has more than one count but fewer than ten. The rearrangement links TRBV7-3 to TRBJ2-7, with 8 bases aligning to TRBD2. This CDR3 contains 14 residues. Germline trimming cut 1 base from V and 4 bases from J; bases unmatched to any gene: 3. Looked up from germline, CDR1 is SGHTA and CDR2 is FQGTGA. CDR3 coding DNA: TGTGCCAGCAGCTTAATGCCGGGAGGGTACGAGCAGTACTTC. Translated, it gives CASSLMPGGYEQYF.

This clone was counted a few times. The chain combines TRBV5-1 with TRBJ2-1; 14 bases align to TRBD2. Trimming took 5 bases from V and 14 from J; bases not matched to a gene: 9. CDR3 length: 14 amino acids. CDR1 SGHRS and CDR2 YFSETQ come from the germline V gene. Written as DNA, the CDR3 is TGCGCCAGCAGGCCCGGGACTAGCGGGAGCTGGAAGTTCTTC. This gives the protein CASRPGTSGSWKFF.

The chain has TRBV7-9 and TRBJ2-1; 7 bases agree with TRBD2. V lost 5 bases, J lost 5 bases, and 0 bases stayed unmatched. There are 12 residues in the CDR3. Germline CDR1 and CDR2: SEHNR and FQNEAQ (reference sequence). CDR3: CASSRGDNEQFF. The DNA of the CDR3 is TGTGCCAGCAGCCGGGGGGACAATGAGCAGTTCTTC.

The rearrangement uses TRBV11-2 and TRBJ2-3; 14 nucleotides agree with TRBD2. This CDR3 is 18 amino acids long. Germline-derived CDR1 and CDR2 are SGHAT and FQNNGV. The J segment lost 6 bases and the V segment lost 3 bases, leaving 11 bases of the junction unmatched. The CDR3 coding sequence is TGTGCCAGCAGCTTCTACGCCGGGACTAGCGGGAGTTTTGATACGCAGTATTTT. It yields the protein CASSFYAGTSGSFDTQYF.

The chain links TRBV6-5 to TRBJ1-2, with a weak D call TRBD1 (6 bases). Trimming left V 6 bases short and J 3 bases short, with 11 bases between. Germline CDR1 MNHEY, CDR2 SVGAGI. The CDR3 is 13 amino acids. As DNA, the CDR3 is TGTGCCAGCAGCCCACAGGGCGACTATGGCTACACCTTC. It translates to CASSPQGDYGYTF.

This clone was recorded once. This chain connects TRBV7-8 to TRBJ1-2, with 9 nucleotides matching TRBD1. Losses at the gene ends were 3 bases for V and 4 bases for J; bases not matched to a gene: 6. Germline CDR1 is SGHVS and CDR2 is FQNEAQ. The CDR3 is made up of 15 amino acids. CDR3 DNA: TGTGCCAGCAGCTTGAGTACAGGGGGCTTCTATGGCTACACCTTC. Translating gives CASSLSTGGFYGYTF.

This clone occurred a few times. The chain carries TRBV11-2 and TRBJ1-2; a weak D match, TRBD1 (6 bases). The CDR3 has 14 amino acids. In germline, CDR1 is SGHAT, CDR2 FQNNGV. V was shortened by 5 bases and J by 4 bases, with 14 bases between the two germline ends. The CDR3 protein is CASSPLAGAYGYTF. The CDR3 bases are TGTGCCAGCAGCCCCCTGGCAGGGGCCTATGGCTACACCTTC.

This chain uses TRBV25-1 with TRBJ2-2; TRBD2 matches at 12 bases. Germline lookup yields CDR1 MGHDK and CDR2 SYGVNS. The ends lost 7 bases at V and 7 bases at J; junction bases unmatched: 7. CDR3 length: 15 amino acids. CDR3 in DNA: TGTGCCAGCAAAGGACTAGCGGGAAGGGGCGGGGAGCTGTTTTTT. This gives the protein CASKGLAGRGGELFF.

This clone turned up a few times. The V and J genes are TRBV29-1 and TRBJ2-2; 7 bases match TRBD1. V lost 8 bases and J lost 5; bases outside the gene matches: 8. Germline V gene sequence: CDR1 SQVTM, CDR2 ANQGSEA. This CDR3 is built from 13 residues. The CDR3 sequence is CSIGTDFTGELFF. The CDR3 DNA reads TGCAGCATCGGGACAGATTTTACCGGGGAGCTGTTTTTT.

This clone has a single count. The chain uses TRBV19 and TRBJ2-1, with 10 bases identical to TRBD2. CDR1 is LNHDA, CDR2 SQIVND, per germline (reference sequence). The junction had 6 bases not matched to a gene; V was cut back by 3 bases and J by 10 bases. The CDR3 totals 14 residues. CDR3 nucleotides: TGTGCCAGTAGTATTGTCCAGCGGGAGGGCGAGCAGTTCTTC. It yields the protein CASSIVQREGEQFF.

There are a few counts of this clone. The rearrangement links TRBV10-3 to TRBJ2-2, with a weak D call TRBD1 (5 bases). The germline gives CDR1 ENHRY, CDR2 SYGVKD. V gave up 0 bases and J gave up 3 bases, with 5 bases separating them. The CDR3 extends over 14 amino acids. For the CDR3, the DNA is TGTGCCATCAGTGAGTCAGGGGACACCGGGGAGCTGTTTTTT. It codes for CAISESGDTGELFF.

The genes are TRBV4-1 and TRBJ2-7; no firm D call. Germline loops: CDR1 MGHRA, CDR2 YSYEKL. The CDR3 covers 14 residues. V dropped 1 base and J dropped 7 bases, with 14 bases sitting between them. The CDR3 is CASSQVGPAREQYF. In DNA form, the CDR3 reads TGCGCCAGCAGCCAAGTTGGGCCAGCTCGAGAGCAGTACTTC.

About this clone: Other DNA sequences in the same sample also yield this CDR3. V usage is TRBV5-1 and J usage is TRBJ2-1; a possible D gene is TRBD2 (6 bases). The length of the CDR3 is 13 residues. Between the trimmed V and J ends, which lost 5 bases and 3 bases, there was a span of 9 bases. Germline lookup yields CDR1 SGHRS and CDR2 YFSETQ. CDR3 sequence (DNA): TGCGCCAGCAGTTCGGGACTCTACAATGAGCAGTTCTTC. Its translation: CASSSGLYNEQFF. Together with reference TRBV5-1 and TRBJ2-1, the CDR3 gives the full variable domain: KAGVTQTPRYLIKTRGQQVTLSCSPISGHRSVSWYQQTPGQGLQFLFEYFSETQRNKGNFPGRFSGRQFSNSRSEMNVSTLELGDSALYLCASSSGLYNEQFFGPGTRLTVL.

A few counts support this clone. Here the CDR3 reads CASSQDGVTDTQYF. For the CDR3, the DNA is TGCGCCAGCAGCCAAGATGGAGTCACAGATACGCAGTATTTT. The rearrangement uses TRBV4-1 and TRBJ2-3; D not certain. CDR3 length equals 14 residues. V lost 0 bases to trimming and J lost 2 bases, with 6 bases between them. Germline assignment: CDR1 MGHRA and CDR2 YSYEKL.

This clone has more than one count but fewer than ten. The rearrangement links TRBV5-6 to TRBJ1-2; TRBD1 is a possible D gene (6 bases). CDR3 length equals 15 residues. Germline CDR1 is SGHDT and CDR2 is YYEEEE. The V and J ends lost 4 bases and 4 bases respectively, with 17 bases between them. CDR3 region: CASSPRTGPGYGYTF. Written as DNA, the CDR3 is TGTGCCAGCAGCCCTCGAACAGGGCCGGGCTATGGCTACACCTTC.

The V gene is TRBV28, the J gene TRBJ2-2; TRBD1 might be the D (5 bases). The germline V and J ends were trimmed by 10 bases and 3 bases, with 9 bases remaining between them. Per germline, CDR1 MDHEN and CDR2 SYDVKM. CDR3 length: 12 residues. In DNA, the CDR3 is TGTGCCATCCAGGGATACACCGGGGAGCTGTTTTTT. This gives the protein CAIQGYTGELFF.

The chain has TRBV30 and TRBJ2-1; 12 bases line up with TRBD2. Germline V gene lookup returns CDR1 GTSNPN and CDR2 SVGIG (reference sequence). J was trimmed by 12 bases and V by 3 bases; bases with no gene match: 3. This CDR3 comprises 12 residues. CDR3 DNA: TGTGCCTGGAGACTAGCGGGAGGTTGGCAGTTCTTC. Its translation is CAWRLAGGWQFF.

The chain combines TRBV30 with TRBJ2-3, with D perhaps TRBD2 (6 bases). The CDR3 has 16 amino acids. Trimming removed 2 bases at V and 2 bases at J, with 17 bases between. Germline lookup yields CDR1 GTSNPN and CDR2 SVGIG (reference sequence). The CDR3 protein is CAWSRLAEDYTDTQYF. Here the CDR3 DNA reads TGTGCCTGGAGTAGGTTAGCGGAGGATTACACAGATACGCAGTATTTT.

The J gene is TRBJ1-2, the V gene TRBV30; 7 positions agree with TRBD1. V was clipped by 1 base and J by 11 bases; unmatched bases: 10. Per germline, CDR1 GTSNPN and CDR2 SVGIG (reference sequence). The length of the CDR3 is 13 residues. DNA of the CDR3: TGTGCCTGGAGTGGAACAAAAGGGACAGTGTACACCTTC. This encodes CAWSGTKGTVYTF.

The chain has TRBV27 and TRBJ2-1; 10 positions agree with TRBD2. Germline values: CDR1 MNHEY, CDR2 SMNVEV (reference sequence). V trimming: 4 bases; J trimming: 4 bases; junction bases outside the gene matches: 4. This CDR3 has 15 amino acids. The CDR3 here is CASSSSGRGYNEQFF. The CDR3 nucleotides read TGTGCCAGCAGTTCAAGCGGGAGGGGATACAATGAGCAGTTCTTC.